This record looks at one T cell receptor (beta chain) sequence and its context. This record comes from a study of cytomegalovirus exposure and HLA in healthy donors. Measured with immunoSEQ multiplex PCR; TCRdb has only the in-frame clones, and not every one. This sample has fewer than 250,000 clones; just under 90% occur once, and the top ten carry 2.6%. V trimming: 4 bases; J trimming: 0 bases; junction bases outside the gene matches: 4. This CDR3 comprises 15 residues. CDR1 SGHTS and CDR2 YDEGEE come from the germline V gene. This chain connects TRBV5-8 to TRBJ2-3, with 8 bases aligning to TRBD1. The sample consisted of PBMCs. This receptor was obtained from a man between 18 and 35 years old in good health and CMV-seronegative. CDR3 nucleotide sequence: TGTGCCAGCAGCAGTACAGGGGGAAGCACAGATACGCAGTATTTT. Translation: CASSSTGGSTDTQYF.